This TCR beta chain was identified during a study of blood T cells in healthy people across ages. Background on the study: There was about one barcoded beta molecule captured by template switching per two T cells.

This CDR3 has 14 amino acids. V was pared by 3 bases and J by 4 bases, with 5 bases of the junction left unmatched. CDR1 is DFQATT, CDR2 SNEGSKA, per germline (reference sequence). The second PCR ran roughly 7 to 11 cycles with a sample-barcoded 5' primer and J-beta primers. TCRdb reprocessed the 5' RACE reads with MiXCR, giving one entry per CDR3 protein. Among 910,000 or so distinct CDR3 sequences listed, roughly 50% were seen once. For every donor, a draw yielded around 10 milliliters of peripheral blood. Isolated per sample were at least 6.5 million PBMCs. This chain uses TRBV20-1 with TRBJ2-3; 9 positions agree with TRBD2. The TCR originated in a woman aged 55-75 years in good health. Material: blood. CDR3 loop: CSASAGGLADTQYF. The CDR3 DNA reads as TGCAGTGCTAGTGCGGGAGGGCTGGCAGATACGCAGTATTTT.